Each of the 26 T cell receptor beta chains below was sequenced from the same sample in a study of cytomegalovirus exposure and HLA in healthy donors. Vbeta (60) and Jbeta (13) primers were used in the PCR. Some clones are missing from TCRdb's copy, which holds only in-frame ones; the method was immunoSEQ multiplex PCR. The sample carries about 220,000 clones, around 80% recorded once. The sample was PBMCs. These TCRs come from a boy aged 2-15 years in good health and CMV-seronegative.

V and J are TRBV28 and TRBJ1-1, with TRBD1 identical over 7 bases. The CDR3 length is 16 residues. Trimming took 6 bases from V and 4 from J; bases not matched to a gene: 14. Germline V CDR1 and CDR2: MDHEN, SYDVKM. As DNA, the CDR3 is TGTGCCAGCAGCTCCCCTGGAGACAGGGTTGGCACTGAAGCTTTCTTT. Its protein product is CASSSPGDRVGTEAFF.

The chain couples TRBV5-4 to TRBJ2-1; possibly TRBD1 for D (6 bases). This CDR3 is built from 16 residues. Germline assignment: CDR1 SGHNT and CDR2 YYREEE (reference sequence). The V gene lost 4 bases and the J gene lost 5 bases, with 19 bases spanning the gap. The CDR3: CASSARVGALNNEQFF. The CDR3 nucleotides are TGTGCCAGCAGCGCCAGAGTGGGGGCCCTAAACAATGAGCAGTTCTTC.

This chain uses TRBV7-8 with TRBJ1-1, with TRBD1 matching over 7 bases. V gave up 6 bases and J gave up 2 bases; unmatched junction bases: 6. The CDR3 length is 14 residues. CDR1 and CDR2 from the germline V gene are SGHVS and FQNEAQ. The CDR3 nucleotides are TGTGCCAGCAGACCGGGGACAGTCAACACTGAAGCTTTCTTT. Translation gives CASRPGTVNTEAFF.

The chain uses TRBV11-2 and TRBJ2-1; weak D call: TRBD2 (6 bases). The CDR3 totals 15 residues. CDR1 SGHAT and CDR2 FQNNGV come from the germline V gene. The V end was cut by 5 bases, the J end by 6 bases, with 17 bases between. The CDR3 nucleotides read TGTGCCAGCAGCCAAGGTCGGGGACTCCCCAATGAGCAGTTCTTC. Amino acids: CASSQGRGLPNEQFF.

The chain employs TRBV19 and TRBJ2-1, with TRBD2 as a possible D gene (5 bases). The CDR3 has 18 amino acids. V gave up 3 bases and J gave up 5 bases, with 23 bases separating them. The V gene's germline CDR1 is LNHDA and CDR2 SQIVND (reference sequence). CDR3 bases: TGTGCCAGTAGTATGCGGAATCTTCCCGAGGGTAGGGACAATGAGCAGTTCTTC. It yields the protein CASSMRNLPEGRDNEQFF.

V and J are TRBV4-1 and TRBJ2-7; 11 nucleotides align to TRBD1. Trimming cost V 3 bases and J 5 bases; bases outside gene matches: 6. The CDR3 runs 15 residues. The V gene's germline CDR1 is MGHRA and CDR2 YSYEKL. This CDR3 is CASSQGGQGGHEQYF. The CDR3 DNA sequence: TGCGCCAGCAGCCAGGGGGGACAGGGGGGCCACGAGCAGTACTTC.

This sequence joins TRBV6-1 and TRBJ1-5; 7 bases line up with TRBD1. The V gene end was trimmed by 4 bases and the J gene end by 2 bases; junction bases not matched to a gene: 8. The CDR3 has 16 amino acids. Germline lookup yields CDR1 MNHNS and CDR2 SASEGT. Here the CDR3 DNA reads TGTGCCAGCAGTGCCAGGGGGACCGAGGGCAATCAGCCCCAGCATTTT. It encodes CASSARGTEGNQPQHF.

As for this clone: Different DNA sequences within this sample yield the same CDR3. The rearrangement uses TRBV14 and TRBJ1-2; no clear D. The CDR3 length is 13 residues. V lost 4 bases and J 0 bases, leaving 6 bases between the germline ends. The V gene's germline CDR1 is SGHDN and CDR2 FVKESK. The DNA of the CDR3 is TGTGCCAGCAGCCGAGGAACTAACTATGGCTACACCTTC. This sequence encodes CASSRGTNYGYTF.

The CDR3 nucleotides read TGTGCCAGCAGTGAAGCAACAACCGGGAGCTATGGCTACACCTTC. This encodes CASSEATTGSYGYTF. The chain couples TRBV6-1 to TRBJ1-2; D unresolved. The V end was cut by 0 bases, the J end by 4 bases, with 12 bases between. This CDR3 has 15 amino acids. Germline loops: CDR1 MNHNS, CDR2 SASEGT.

The gene calls are TRBV2 and TRBJ1-2; 7 nucleotides line up with TRBD1. Germline V gene data show CDR1 as SNHLY and CDR2 as FYNNEI. CDR3 size: 15 residues. V was clipped by 7 bases and J by 4 bases; unmatched bases: 12. The DNA of the CDR3 is TGTGCCAGCACCCTACAGGGGATGACGGTCTATGGCTACACCTTC. Its protein is CASTLQGMTVYGYTF.

V usage is TRBV11-2 and J usage is TRBJ2-6, with 8 nucleotides matching TRBD2. Germline values: CDR1 SGHAT, CDR2 FQNNGV. The V segment lost 5 bases and the J segment 3 bases; nucleotides outside the gene matches: 6. The CDR3 extends over 16 amino acids. Here the CDR3 reads CASSGRTSGGANVLTF. CDR3 bases: TGTGCCAGCAGCGGACGAACTAGCGGTGGGGCCAACGTCCTGACTTTC.

The gene calls are TRBV27 and TRBJ2-7, with 12 nucleotides matching TRBD2. V lost 5 bases to trimming and J lost 4 bases; unmatched junction nucleotides: 3. Germline V gives CDR1 MNHEY, CDR2 SMNVEV (reference sequence). The CDR3 runs to 14 residues. This CDR3 reads CASSTTSGRYEQYF. The CDR3 DNA reads as TGTGCCAGCAGTACGACTAGCGGGAGATACGAGCAGTACTTC.

This chain connects TRBV30 to TRBJ1-3, with TRBD1 matching over 8 bases. CDR1 and CDR2 (germline): GTSNPN, SVGIG (reference sequence). V lost 0 bases, J lost 3 bases, and 13 bases stayed unmatched. The CDR3 loop spans 18 amino acids. The CDR3 bases are TGTGCCTGGAGTGTAGCAGGGACAGGAGCTATCAATGGAAACACCATATATTTT. The encoded protein is CAWSVAGTGAINGNTIYF.

The V and J genes are TRBV15 and TRBJ1-4; 10 bases fit TRBD1. The CDR3 is 15 residues long. From germline, CDR1 is LNHNV and CDR2 YYDKDF (reference sequence). Trimming cost V 5 bases and J 6 bases; bases outside gene matches: 6. The CDR3 loop is CATSGGDRGHEKLFF. The CDR3 DNA follows: TGTGCCACCAGCGGGGGGGACAGGGGACATGAAAAACTGTTTTTT.

The rearrangement links TRBV9 to TRBJ2-1; 7 nucleotides agree with TRBD2. Looked up from germline, CDR1 is SGDLS and CDR2 is YYNGEE. V was pared by 1 base and J by 8 bases, with 9 bases of the junction left unmatched. The CDR3 totals 15 residues. The CDR3 protein is CASSVTAGTFHEQFF. For the CDR3, the DNA is TGTGCCAGCAGCGTAACAGCGGGGACCTTCCATGAGCAGTTCTTC.

The chain has TRBV15 and TRBJ1-3; 7 bases agree with TRBD1. Germline loops: CDR1 LNHNV, CDR2 YYDKDF (reference sequence). Unmatched junction bases numbered 3, after V lost 1 base and J lost 3 bases. The CDR3 is 15 residues long. CDR3 protein: CATSRGRTGGNTIYF. CDR3 in DNA: TGTGCCACCAGCAGAGGGAGGACAGGTGGAAACACCATATATTTT.

The chain recombines TRBV5-4 with TRBJ2-6; D is unresolved. V was shortened by 1 base and J by 0 bases, with 14 bases between the two germline ends. Germline-derived CDR1 and CDR2 are SGHNT and YYREEE (reference sequence). This CDR3 region has 18 residues. This chain's CDR3 is CASSLLSELSSGANVLTF. The CDR3 region has the DNA TGTGCCAGCAGCTTGCTCAGTGAACTAAGCTCTGGGGCCAACGTCCTGACTTTC.

This chain connects TRBV15 to TRBJ2-5; TRBD2 matches at 7 bases. The DNA matches TRBJ2-7 better at its end, which makes the J call doubtful. Germline assignment: CDR1 LNHNV and CDR2 YYDKDF (reference sequence). There are 15 residues in the CDR3. CDR3 amino acids: CATSRARDGRYEQYF. CDR3 nucleotide sequence: TGTGCCACCAGCAGAGCCCGGGACGGGAGGTACGAGCAGTACTTC.

As for this clone: One end of the junction is discordant with germline, which a read error may explain. The chain joins TRBV7-9 to TRBJ2-2; 14 bases match TRBD2. Germline loops: CDR1 SEHNR, CDR2 FQNEAQ (reference sequence). The CDR3 loop spans 16 amino acids. The CDR3 nucleotides read TGTTCCAGCAGCCTCCGACTAGCGGGAGGGGACGGGGAGCTGTTTTTT. Protein product: CSSSLRLAGGDGELFF.

CDR3 coding DNA: TGTGCCAGCAGCTCCGGGATTCAGCCCCAGCATTTT. Its protein is CASSSGIQPQHF. V gene TRBV7-2 combines with J gene TRBJ1-5; D gene uncertain. Germline CDR1 reads SGHTA; CDR2 reads FQGNSA. Trimming took 4 bases from V and 6 from J, leaving 7 bases between them. CDR3 size: 12 residues. The full variable domain, rest sourced from reference TRBV7-2 and TRBJ1-5, is GAGVSQSPSNKVTEKGKDVELRCDPISGHTALYWYRQSLGQGLEFLIYFQGNSAPDKSGLPSDRFSAERTGGSVSTLTIQRTQQEDSAVYLCASSSGIQPQHFGDGTRLSIL.

The rearrangement joins TRBV5-5 to TRBJ1-1, with 11 bases lining up with TRBD1. V shed 2 bases and J 6 bases; nucleotides not matched to a gene: 6. Germline assignment: CDR1 SGHKS and CDR2 YYEKEE (reference sequence). This CDR3 contains 15 residues. CDR3 sequence (DNA): TGTGCCAGCAGCTTCAGAGGGGGACAGGGGGCTGAAGCTTTCTTT. Translating it yields CASSFRGGQGAEAFF.

This sequence joins TRBV29-1 and TRBJ2-7, with 7 bases identical to TRBD2. Germline V gene lookup returns CDR1 SQVTM and CDR2 ANQGSEA. The CDR3 is 14 amino acids. With V trimmed by 3 bases and J by 0 bases, 5 bases remained unmatched. The CDR3 loop is CSVDRSGTSYEQYF. DNA for the CDR3: TGCAGCGTTGATAGGAGCGGGACCTCCTACGAGCAGTACTTC.

The chain joins TRBV7-9 to TRBJ1-2, with D possibly matching TRBD1 (6 bases). The CDR3 covers 16 residues. Germline CDR1 SEHNR, CDR2 FQNEAQ (reference sequence). V was cut by 0 bases and J by 2 bases, with 13 bases left in between. CDR3 nucleotides: TGTGCCAGCAGCTTAGCCCGACAGGTTTTGAACTATGGCTACACCTTC. This translates into CASSLARQVLNYGYTF. The full variable domain, completed using reference TRBV7-9 and TRBJ1-2, is DTGVSQNPRHKITKRGQNVTFRCDPISEHNRLYWYRQTLGQGPEFLTYFQNEAQLEKSRLLSDRFSAERPKGSFSTLEIQRTEQGDSAMYLCASSLARQVLNYGYTFGSGTRLTVV.

V is TRBV5-1 and J is TRBJ1-1; no definite D call. CDR3 length equals 14 residues. The V end lost 3 bases, the J end lost 2 bases, and 11 bases lay between the germline ends. Germline CDR1 reads SGHRS; CDR2 reads YFSETQ. The CDR3 nucleotides read TGCGCCAGCAGCTCAAACCAAGCTAACACTGAAGCTTTCTTT. It specifies CASSSNQANTEAFF.

The chain joins TRBV2 to TRBJ1-3, with D possibly TRBD1 on 5 matching bases. The V end lost 3 bases, the J end lost 0 bases, and 9 bases lay between the germline ends. This CDR3 has 15 residues. Germline V lookup: CDR1 SNHLY, CDR2 FYNNEI. The CDR3 DNA follows: TGTGCCAGCAGTGAGCCACAGGTCTCTGGAAACACCATATATTTT. Translation gives CASSEPQVSGNTIYF. Variable domain in full (rest from reference TRBV2 and TRBJ1-3): EPEVTQTPSHQVTQMGQEVILRCVPISNHLYFYWYRQILGQKVEFLVSFYNNEISEKSEIFDDQFSVERPDGSNFTLKIRSTKLEDSAMYFCASSEPQVSGNTIYFGEGSWLTVV.

This clone was counted between two and nine times. The V call is TRBV5-4, the J call TRBJ1-1; perhaps TRBD1 as D (5 bases). The germline gives CDR1 SGHNT, CDR2 YYREEE (reference sequence). The V end was cut by 1 base, the J end by 2 bases, with 9 bases between. The CDR3 totals 14 residues. CDR3 residues: CASSLTGPNTEAFF. DNA for the CDR3: TGTGCCAGCAGCTTGACAGGACCAAACACTGAAGCTTTCTTT.